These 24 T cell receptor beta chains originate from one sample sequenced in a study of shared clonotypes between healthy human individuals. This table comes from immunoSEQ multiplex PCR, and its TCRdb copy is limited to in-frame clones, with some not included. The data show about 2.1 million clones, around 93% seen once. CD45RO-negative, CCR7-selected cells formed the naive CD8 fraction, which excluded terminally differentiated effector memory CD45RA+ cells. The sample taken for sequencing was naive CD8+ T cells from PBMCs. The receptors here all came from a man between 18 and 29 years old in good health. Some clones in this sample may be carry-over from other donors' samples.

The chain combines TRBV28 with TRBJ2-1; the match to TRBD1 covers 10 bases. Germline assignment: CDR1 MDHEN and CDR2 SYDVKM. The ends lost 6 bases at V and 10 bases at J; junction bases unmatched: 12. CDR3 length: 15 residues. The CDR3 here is CASSQGQGPPGEQFF. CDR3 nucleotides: TGTGCCAGCAGCCAGGGACAGGGGCCGCCGGGGGAGCAGTTCTTC.

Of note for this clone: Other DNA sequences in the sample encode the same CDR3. CDR3: CASSPRTASYEQYF. Written as DNA, the CDR3 is TGTGCCAGCAGTCCCCGGACAGCTAGCTACGAGCAGTACTTC. V and J are TRBV9 and TRBJ2-7; a possible D gene is TRBD1 (6 bases). Trimming left V 5 bases short and J 3 bases short, with 15 bases between. Per the germline V gene, CDR1 is SGDLS and CDR2 is YYNGEE. This CDR3 is built from 14 residues.

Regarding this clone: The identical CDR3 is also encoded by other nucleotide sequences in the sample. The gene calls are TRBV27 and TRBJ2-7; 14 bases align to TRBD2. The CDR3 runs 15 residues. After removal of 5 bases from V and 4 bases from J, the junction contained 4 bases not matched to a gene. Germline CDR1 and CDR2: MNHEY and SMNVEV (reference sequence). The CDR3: CASSLGTSGRYEQYF. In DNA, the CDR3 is TGTGCCAGCAGTCTAGGGACTAGCGGGAGATACGAGCAGTACTTC.

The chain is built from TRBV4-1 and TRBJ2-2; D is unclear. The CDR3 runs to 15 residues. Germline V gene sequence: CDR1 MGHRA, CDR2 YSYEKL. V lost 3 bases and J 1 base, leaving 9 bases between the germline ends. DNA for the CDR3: TGCGCCAGCAGCCAGGATCACAGGAACACCGGGGAGCTGTTTTTT. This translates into CASSQDHRNTGELFF.

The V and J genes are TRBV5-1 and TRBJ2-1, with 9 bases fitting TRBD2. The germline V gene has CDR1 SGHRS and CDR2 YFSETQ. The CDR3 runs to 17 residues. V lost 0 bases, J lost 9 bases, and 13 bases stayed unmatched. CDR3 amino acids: CASSLDGGRAAGGEQFF. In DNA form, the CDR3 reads TGCGCCAGCAGCTTGGATGGCGGGAGGGCCGCTGGGGGTGAGCAGTTCTTC.

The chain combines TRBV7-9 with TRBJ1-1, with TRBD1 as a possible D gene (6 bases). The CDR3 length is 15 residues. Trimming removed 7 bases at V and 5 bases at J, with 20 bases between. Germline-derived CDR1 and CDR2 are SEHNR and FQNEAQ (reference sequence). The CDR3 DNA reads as TGTGCCAGCAATACAGAACAGGGTATACGGACTGAAGCTTTCTTT. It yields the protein CASNTEQGIRTEAFF. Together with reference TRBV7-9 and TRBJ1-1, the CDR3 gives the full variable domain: DTGVSQNPRHKITKRGQNVTFRCDPISEHNRLYWYRQTLGQGPEFLTYFQNEAQLEKSRLLSDRFSAERPKGSFSTLEIQRTEQGDSAMYLCASNTEQGIRTEAFFGQGTRLTVV.

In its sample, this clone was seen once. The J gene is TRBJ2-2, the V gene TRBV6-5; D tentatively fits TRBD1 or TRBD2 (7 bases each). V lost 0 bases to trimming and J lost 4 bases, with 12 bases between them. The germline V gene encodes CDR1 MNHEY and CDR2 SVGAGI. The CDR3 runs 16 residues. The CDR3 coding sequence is TGTGCCAGCAGTTACTCCCAGGGGGGGGGCACCGGGGAGCTGTTTTTT. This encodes CASSYSQGGGTGELFF.

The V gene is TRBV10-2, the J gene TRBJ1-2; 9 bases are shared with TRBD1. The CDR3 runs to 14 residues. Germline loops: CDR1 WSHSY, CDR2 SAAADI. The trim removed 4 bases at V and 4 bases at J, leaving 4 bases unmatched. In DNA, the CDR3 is TGCGCCAGCAGTGGGACAGGGGTGGTCTATGGCTACACCTTC. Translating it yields CASSGTGVVYGYTF.

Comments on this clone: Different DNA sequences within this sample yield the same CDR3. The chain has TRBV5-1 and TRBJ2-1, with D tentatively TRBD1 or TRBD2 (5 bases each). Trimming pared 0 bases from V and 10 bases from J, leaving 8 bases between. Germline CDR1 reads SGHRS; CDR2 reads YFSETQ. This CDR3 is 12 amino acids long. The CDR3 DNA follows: TGCGCCAGCAGCTTGGTTGGGGGAGAGCAGTTCTTC. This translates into CASSLVGGEQFF.

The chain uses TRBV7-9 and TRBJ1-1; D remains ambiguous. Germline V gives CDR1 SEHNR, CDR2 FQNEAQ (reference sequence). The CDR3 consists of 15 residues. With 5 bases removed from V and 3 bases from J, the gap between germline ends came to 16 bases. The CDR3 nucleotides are TGTGCCAGCAGCATAACTTTTCGGGGAGACACTGAAGCTTTCTTT. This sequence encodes CASSITFRGDTEAFF.

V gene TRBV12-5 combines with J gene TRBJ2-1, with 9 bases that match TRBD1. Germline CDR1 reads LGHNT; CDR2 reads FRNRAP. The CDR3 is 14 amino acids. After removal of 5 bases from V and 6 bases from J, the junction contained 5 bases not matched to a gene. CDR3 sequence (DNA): TGTGCTAGTGGTGACAGGGGGGCCTTCAATGAGCAGTTCTTC. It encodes CASGDRGAFNEQFF. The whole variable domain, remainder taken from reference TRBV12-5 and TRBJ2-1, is DARVTQTPRHKVTEMGQEVTMRCQPILGHNTVFWYRQTMMQGLELLAYFRNRAPLDDSGMPKDRFSAEMPDATLATLKIQPSEPRDSAVYFCASGDRGAFNEQFFGPGTRLTVL.

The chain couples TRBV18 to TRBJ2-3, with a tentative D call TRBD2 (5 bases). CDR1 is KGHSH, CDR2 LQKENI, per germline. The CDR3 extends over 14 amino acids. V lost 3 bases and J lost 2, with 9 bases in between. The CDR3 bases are TGTGCCAGCTCACCCAGCGGATCCACAGATACGCAGTATTTT. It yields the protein CASSPSGSTDTQYF.

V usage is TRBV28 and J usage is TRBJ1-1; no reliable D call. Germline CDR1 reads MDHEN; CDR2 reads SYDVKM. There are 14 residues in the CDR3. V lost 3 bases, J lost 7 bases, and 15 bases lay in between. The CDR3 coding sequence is TGTGCCAGCAGTTTGTACGGGGAGGCCTATGAAGCTTTCTTT. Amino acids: CASSLYGEAYEAFF.

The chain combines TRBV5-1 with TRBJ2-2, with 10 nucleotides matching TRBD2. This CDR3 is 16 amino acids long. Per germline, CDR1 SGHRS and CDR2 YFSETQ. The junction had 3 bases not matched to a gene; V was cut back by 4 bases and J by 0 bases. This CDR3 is CASSMGLATNTGELFF. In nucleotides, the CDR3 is TGCGCCAGCAGCATGGGACTAGCGACGAACACCGGGGAGCTGTTTTTT. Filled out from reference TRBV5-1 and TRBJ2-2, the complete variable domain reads KAGVTQTPRYLIKTRGQQVTLSCSPISGHRSVSWYQQTPGQGLQFLFEYFSETQRNKGNFPGRFSGRQFSNSRSEMNVSTLELGDSALYLCASSMGLATNTGELFFGEGSRLTVL.

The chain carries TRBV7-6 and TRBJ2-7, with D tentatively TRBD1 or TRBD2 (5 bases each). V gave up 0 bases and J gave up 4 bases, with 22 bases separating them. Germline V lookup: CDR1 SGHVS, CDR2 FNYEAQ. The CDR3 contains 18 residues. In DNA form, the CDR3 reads TGTGCCAGCAGCTTAGCGCGAGGGGCTAGCATAGAGGGTTACGAGCAGTACTTC. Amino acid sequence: CASSLARGASIEGYEQYF.

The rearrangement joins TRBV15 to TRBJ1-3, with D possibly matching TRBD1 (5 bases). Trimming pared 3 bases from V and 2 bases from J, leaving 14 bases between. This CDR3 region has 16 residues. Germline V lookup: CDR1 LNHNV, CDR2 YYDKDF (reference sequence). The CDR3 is CATSRVSSGPGNTIYF. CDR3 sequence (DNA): TGTGCCACCAGCAGGGTCTCCTCAGGGCCTGGAAACACCATATATTTT.

The CDR3 DNA is TGCGCCAGCAGCTTGGGTACGGCAGTCCAAGAGACCCAGTACTTC. It codes for CASSLGTAVQETQYF. The V call is TRBV5-1, the J call TRBJ2-5; D unclear. Germline V gene data show CDR1 as SGHRS and CDR2 as YFSETQ. V gave up 0 bases and J gave up 1 base, with 10 bases separating them. The CDR3 runs to 15 residues.

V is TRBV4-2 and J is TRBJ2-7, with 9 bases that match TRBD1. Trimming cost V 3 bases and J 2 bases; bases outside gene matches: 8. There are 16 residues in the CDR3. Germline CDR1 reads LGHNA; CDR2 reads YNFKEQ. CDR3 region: CASSQSRTGVPYEQYF. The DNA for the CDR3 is TGTGCCAGCAGCCAGTCGAGGACAGGGGTCCCCTACGAGCAGTACTTC.

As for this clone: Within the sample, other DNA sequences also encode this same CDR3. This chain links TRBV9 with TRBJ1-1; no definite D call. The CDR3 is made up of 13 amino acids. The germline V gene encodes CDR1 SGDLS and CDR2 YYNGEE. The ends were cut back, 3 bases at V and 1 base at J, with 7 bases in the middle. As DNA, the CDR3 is TGTGCCAGCAGCGCTGGGAGGAACACTGAAGCTTTCTTT. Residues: CASSAGRNTEAFF.

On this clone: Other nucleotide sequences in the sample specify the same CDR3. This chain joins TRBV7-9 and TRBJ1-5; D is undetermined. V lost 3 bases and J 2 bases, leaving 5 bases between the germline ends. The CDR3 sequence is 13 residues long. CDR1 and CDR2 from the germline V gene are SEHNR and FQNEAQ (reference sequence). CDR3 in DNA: TGTGCCAGCAGCTTTTCGGGCAATCAGCCCCAGCATTTT. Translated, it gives CASSFSGNQPQHF.

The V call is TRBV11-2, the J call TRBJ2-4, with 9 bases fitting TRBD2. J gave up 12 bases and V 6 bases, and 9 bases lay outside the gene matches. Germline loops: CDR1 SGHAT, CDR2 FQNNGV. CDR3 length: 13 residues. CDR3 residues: CASSPSGKMGQYF. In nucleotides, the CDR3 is TGTGCCAGCAGTCCTAGCGGGAAAATGGGTCAGTACTTC.

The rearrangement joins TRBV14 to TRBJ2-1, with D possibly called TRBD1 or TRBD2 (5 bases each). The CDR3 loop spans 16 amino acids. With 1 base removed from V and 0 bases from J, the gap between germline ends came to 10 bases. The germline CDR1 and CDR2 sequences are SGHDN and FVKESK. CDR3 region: CASSQAGPNSYNEQFF. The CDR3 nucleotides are TGTGCCAGCAGCCAAGCGGGGCCCAACTCCTACAATGAGCAGTTCTTC.

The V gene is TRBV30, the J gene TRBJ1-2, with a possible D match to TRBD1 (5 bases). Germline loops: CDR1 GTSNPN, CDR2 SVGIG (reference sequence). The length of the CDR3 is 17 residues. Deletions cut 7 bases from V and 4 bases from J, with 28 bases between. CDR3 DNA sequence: TGTGCCTACGACTATCAAATCTCAGGGAGTTCCCGCTATGGCTACACCTTC. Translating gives CAYDYQISGSSRYGYTF.

The CDR3 reads CASSSPRQGAEDTQYF. The CDR3 DNA sequence: TGTGCCAGCAGCTCGCCAAGACAGGGGGCGGAAGATACGCAGTATTTT. The chain carries TRBV27 and TRBJ2-3, with 10 bases lining up with TRBD1. Germline V gene lookup returns CDR1 MNHEY and CDR2 SMNVEV (reference sequence). The ends lost 6 bases at V and 5 bases at J; junction bases unmatched: 11. The CDR3 loop spans 16 amino acids.